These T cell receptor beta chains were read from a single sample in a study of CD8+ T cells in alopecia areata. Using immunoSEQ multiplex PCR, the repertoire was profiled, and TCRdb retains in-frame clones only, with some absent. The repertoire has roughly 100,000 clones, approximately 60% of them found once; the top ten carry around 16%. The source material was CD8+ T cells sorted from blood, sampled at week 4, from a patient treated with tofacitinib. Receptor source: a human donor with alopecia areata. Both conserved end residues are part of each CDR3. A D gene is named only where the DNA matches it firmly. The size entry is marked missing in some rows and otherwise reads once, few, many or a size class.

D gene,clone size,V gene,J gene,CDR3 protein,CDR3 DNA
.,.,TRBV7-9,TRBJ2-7,CASSKGPKSSYEQYF,TGTGCCAGCAGCAAGGGACCGAAGAGCTCCTACGAGCAGTACTTC
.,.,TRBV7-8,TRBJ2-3,CASSNGPTDTQYF,TGTGCCAGCAGCAATGGACCGACAGATACGCAGTATTTT
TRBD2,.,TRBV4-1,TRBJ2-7,CASSQGTSVSYEQYF,TGCGCCAGCAGCCAGGGGACTAGCGTCTCCTACGAGCAGTACTTC
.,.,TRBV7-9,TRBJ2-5,CASKGRGQPPQETQYF,TGTGCCAGCAAAGGGCGGGGGCAACCCCCCCAAGAGACCCAGTACTTC
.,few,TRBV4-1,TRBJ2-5,CASSQVAGQRETQYF,TGCGCCAGCAGCCAAGTGGCTGGGCAACGGGAGACCCAGTACTTC
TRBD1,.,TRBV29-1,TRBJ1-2,CSARDSQNYGYTF,TGCAGCGCACGGGACAGCCAGAACTATGGCTACACCTTC
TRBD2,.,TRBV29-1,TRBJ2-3,CSVGGLAYRDTQYF,TGCAGCGTTGGGGGACTAGCTTATCGAGATACGCAGTATTTT
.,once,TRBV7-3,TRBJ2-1,CASSQDPGLGQFF,TGCGCCAGCAGCCAAGATCCGGGCTTGGGGCAGTTCTTC
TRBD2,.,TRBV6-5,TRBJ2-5,CASSNGLAGGETQYF,TGTGCCAGCAGCAACGGACTAGCGGGAGGAGAGACCCAGTACTTC
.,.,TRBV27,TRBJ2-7,CASSLGPVSYEQYF,TGTGCCAGCAGTCTGGGACCCGTCTCCTACGAGCAGTACTTC
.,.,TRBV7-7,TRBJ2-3,CASSLEVRDTQYF,TGTGCCAGCAGCTTAGAGGTCAGGGATACGCAGTATTTT
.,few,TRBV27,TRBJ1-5,CASGPYNQPQHF,TGTGCCAGCGGGCCTTACAATCAGCCCCAGCATTTT
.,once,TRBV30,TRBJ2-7,CAWSLQGGDYEQYF,TGTGCCTGGAGCCTCCAGGGGGGAGACTACGAGCAGTACTTC
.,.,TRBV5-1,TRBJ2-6,CASSLAVSSGANVLTF,TGCGCCAGCAGCTTGGCCGTGTCCTCTGGGGCCAACGTCCTGACTTTC
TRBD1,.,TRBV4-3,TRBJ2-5,CASSQDLTGTGGGETQYF,TGCGCCAGCAGCCAAGACTTAACCGGGACAGGGGGCGGGGAGACCCAGTACTTC
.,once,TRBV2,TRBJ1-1,CASSEVSRELNTEAFF,TGTGCCAGCAGTGAAGTTTCCAGGGAATTAAACACTGAAGCTTTCTTT
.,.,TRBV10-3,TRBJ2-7,CAISESPRTASYEQYF,TGTGCCATCAGTGAGTCGCCGAGGACAGCCTCCTACGAGCAGTACTTC
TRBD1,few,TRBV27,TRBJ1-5,CASSWGTGSNQPQHF,TGTGCCAGCAGTTGGGGGACAGGGAGCAATCAGCCCCAGCATTTT
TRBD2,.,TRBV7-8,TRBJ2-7,CASSLDPPSSGITYEQYF,TGTGCCAGCAGCTTAGACCCCCCCTCTAGCGGGATAACCTACGAGCAGTACTTC
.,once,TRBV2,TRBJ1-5,CASSEWDGGLGNQPQHF,TGTGCCAGCAGTGAGTGGGATGGGGGGTTGGGCAATCAGCCCCAGCATTTT
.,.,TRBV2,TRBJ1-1,CASSVRGNTEAFF,TGTGCCAGCAGTGTCAGAGGGAACACTGAAGCTTTCTTT
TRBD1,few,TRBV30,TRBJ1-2,CAWDKLTGPRGYTF,TGTGCCTGGGACAAACTGACAGGGCCTCGCGGCTACACCTTC
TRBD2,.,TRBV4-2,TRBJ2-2,CASSRSTSGIGGELFF,TGTGCCAGCAGCCGTTCAACTAGCGGGATCGGCGGGGAGCTGTTTTTT
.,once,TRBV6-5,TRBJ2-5,CASSSPSPETQYF,TGTGCCAGCAGTTCCCCTTCTCCCGAGACCCAGTACTTC
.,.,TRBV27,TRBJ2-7,CASSYAGGDPTYEQYF,TGTGCCAGCAGTTATGCCGGCGGAGACCCCACCTACGAGCAGTACTTC
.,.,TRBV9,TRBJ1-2,CASSPLGTKGGYTF,TGTGCCAGCAGCCCGCTAGGGACTAAGGGTGGCTACACCTTC
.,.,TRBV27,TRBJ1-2,CASSPGPLDPYGYTF,TGTGCCAGCAGTCCAGGCCCCCTGGATCCCTATGGCTACACCTTC
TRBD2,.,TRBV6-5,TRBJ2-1,CASSYRTSGGNEQFF,TGTGCCAGCAGTTACAGGACTAGCGGGGGAAATGAGCAGTTCTTC
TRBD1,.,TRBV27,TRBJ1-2,CASRPRTGHGYTF,TGTGCCAGCAGGCCACGGACAGGGCACGGCTACACCTTC
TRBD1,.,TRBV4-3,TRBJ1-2,CASSQGTGINYGYTF,TGCGCCAGCAGCCAAGGGACAGGGATCAACTATGGCTACACCTTC
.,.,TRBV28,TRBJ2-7,CASSLGGFEQYF,TGTGCCAGCAGTTTGGGGGGCTTCGAGCAGTACTTC
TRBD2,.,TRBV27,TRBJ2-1,CASSLSYREGGGIYNEQFF,TGTGCCAGCAGTTTATCTTACCGAGAGGGCGGGGGGATTTACAATGAGCAGTTCTTC